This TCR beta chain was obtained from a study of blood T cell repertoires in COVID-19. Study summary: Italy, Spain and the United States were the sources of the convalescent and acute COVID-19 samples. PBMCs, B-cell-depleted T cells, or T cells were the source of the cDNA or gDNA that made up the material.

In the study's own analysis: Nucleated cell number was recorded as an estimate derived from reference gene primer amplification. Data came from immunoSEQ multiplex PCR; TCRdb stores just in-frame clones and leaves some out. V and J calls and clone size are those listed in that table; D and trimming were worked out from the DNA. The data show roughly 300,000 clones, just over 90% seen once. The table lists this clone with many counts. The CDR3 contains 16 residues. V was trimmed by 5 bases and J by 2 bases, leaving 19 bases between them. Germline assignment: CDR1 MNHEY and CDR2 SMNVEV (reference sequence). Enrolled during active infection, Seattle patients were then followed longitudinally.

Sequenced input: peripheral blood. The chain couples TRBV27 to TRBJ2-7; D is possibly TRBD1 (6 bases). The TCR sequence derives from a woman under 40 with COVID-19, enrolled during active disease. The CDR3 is CASSLSTGPRTYEQYF. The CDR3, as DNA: TGTGCCAGCAGTCTCTCGACAGGACCACGAACCTACGAGCAGTACTTC.